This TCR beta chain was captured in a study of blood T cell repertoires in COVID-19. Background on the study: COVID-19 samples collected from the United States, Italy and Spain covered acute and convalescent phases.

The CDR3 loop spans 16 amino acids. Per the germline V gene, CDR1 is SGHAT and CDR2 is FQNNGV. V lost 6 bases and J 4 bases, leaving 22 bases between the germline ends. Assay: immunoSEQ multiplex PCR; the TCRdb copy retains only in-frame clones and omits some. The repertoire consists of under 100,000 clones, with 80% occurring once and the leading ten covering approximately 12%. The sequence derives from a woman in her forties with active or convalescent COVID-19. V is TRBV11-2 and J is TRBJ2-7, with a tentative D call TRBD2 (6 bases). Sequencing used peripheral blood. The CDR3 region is CASSHSAGPGGYEQYF. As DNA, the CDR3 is TGTGCCAGCAGTCACAGCGCGGGGCCTGGGGGGTACGAGCAGTACTTC.